The 25 T cell receptor beta chains presented below share a single source sample, sequenced in a study of T cell repertoires in cytomegalovirus infection. TCRdb processed the reads anew with MiXCR; each CDR3 protein has one entry. Of 310,000 or so distinct CDR3 sequences listed, roughly 16% are singletons. Sequencing was performed on PBMCs. The receptors derive from a human donor in good health (CMV status not recorded). Some clones in this sample may be carry-over from other donors' samples.

The sample holds one count of this clonotype. The V call is TRBV20-1, the J call TRBJ2-1; D possibly corresponds to TRBD1 (6 bases). This CDR3 spans 14 amino acids. Germline V gene sequence: CDR1 DFQATT, CDR2 SNEGSKA (reference sequence). V dropped 3 bases and J dropped 1 base, with 10 bases sitting between them. CDR3 in amino acids: CSARKTGSYNEQFF. The CDR3 DNA follows: TGCAGTGCTAGGAAGACAGGATCCTACAATGAGCAGTTCTTC.

This clonotype was detected only a few times. This chain links TRBV20-1 with TRBJ2-7, with D maybe TRBD1 (5 bases). V lost 5 bases, J lost 6 bases, and 20 bases lay in between. The germline V gene has CDR1 DFQATT and CDR2 SNEGSKA (reference sequence). The CDR3 has 14 residues. The CDR3 sequence: CSAPLSAGSGEQYF. The CDR3 coding sequence is TGCAGTGCTCCCCTTAGTGCAGGGTCAGGCGAGCAGTACTTC.

The chain has TRBV12-3 or TRBV12-4 and TRBJ2-5, with 10 nucleotides matching TRBD1. J lost 3 bases, V lost 3 bases, and 1 base had no gene match. CDR3 length: 14 amino acids. Here the CDR3 DNA reads TGTGCCAGCAGTTTGGACAGGGGGGAAGAGACCCAGTACTTC. Encoded protein: CASSLDRGEETQYF.

The chain uses TRBV18 and TRBJ1-3, with a weak D call TRBD1 (6 bases). This CDR3 is built from 14 residues. The germline gives CDR1 KGHSH, CDR2 LQKENI. The V and J ends lost 3 bases and 4 bases respectively, with 10 bases between them. CDR3 coding DNA: TGTGCCAGCTCACCGGGGGGGCGCGGAAACACCATATATTTT. Translated: CASSPGGRGNTIYF.

As to this clonotype: A much bigger clone sits one base away, suggesting this may be a read error. The chain's CDR3 is CAGRHPSGGYNEQFF. CDR3 sequence (DNA): TGTGCCGGCAGACATCCTAGCGGGGGATACAATGAGCAGTTCTTC. This chain uses TRBV2 with TRBJ2-1; 10 bases are shared with TRBD2. The CDR3 extends over 15 amino acids. Germline V gene data show CDR1 as SNHLY and CDR2 as FYNNEI.

The J gene is TRBJ2-3, the V gene TRBV5-1; D call uncertain. V dropped 0 bases and J dropped 2 bases, with 10 bases sitting between them. Germline CDR1 and CDR2: SGHRS and YFSETQ. The CDR3 has 15 amino acids. Here the CDR3 DNA reads TGCGCCAGCAGCTTGGATATGGTTCCCACAGATACGCAGTATTTT. Protein: CASSLDMVPTDTQYF.

CDR3 in DNA: TGTGCCAGCAGGTCCTCCAGTTCGGGTGAGCAGTTCTTC. Amino acid sequence: CASRSSSSGEQFF. The chain combines TRBV7-3 with TRBJ2-1, with D unclear. The germline V gene encodes CDR1 SGHTA and CDR2 FQGTGA. This CDR3 has 13 amino acids. Trimming removed 6 bases from V and 9 bases from J, with 15 bases in between.

In its sample, this clonotype was seen a few times. This rearrangement joins TRBV13 to TRBJ2-3, with 11 bases that match TRBD2. Germline V CDR1 and CDR2: PRHDT, FYEKMQ (reference sequence). The CDR3 covers 15 residues. With 2 bases clipped from V and 5 bases from J, the junction kept 3 bases outside the gene matches. CDR3 in amino acids: CASSLRLAGIDTQYF. CDR3 coding DNA: TGTGCCAGCAGCTTAAGACTAGCGGGGATAGATACGCAGTATTTT.

This clonotype was picked up a small number of times. The V gene is TRBV4-3, the J gene TRBJ2-7; a weak D match, TRBD1 (6 bases). CDR3 length: 13 residues. From germline, CDR1 is LGHNA and CDR2 YSLEER. The V end lost 4 bases, the J end lost 7 bases, and 14 bases lay between the germline ends. CDR3 coding DNA: TGCGCCAGCAGCCCCCAGCTGAGGGGGGAGCAGTACTTC. This codes for CASSPQLRGEQYF.

The rearrangement uses TRBV4-1 and TRBJ2-1; no clear D. The V gene's germline CDR1 is MGHRA and CDR2 YSYEKL. The CDR3 has 16 residues. Trimming left V 2 bases short and J 0 bases short, with 11 bases between. This chain's CDR3 is CASSQTPQSSYNEQFF. CDR3 nucleotide sequence: TGCGCCAGCAGCCAAACCCCGCAGAGCTCCTACAATGAGCAGTTCTTC.

This clonotype was seen ten or more times. This rearrangement joins TRBV6-1 to TRBJ1-6; D is perhaps TRBD1 (5 bases). The V end lost 3 bases, the J end lost 1 base, and 10 bases lay between the germline ends. This CDR3 is 16 amino acids long. From germline, CDR1 is MNHNS and CDR2 SASEGT. CDR3 nucleotide sequence: TGTGCCAGCAGTGACCCAGGGCGGTCCTATAATTCACCCCTCCACTTT. It translates to CASSDPGRSYNSPLHF.

This clonotype was observed many times. This chain links TRBV11-2 with TRBJ2-3; 9 bases are shared with TRBD2. The length of the CDR3 is 17 residues. CDR1 SGHAT and CDR2 FQNNGV come from the germline V gene. After removal of 2 bases from V and 4 bases from J, the junction contained 10 bases not matched to a gene. The CDR3: CASSLRAASGAADTQYF. DNA of the CDR3: TGTGCCAGCAGCTTAAGGGCAGCTAGCGGGGCTGCAGATACGCAGTATTTT.

In its sample, this clonotype was seen a few times. V and J are TRBV2 and TRBJ1-2, with D perhaps matching TRBD1 (6 bases). Trimming removed 5 bases from V and 4 bases from J, with 20 bases in between. Germline assignment: CDR1 SNHLY and CDR2 FYNNEI. There are 16 residues in the CDR3. The DNA of the CDR3 is TGTGCCAGCAGTCCCTGGGCGGGACAATCATTCTATGGCTACACCTTC. This gives the protein CASSPWAGQSFYGYTF.

This chain links TRBV19 with TRBJ2-7; TRBD1 matches 8 bases. CDR3 length equals 13 residues. Looked up from germline, CDR1 is LNHDA and CDR2 is SQIVND (reference sequence). Trimming cost V 9 bases and J 3 bases; bases outside gene matches: 7. The CDR3 loop reads CASGQGGLYEQYF. The CDR3 nucleotides read TGTGCCAGCGGACAGGGTGGGCTCTACGAGCAGTACTTC.

On this clonotype itself: The junction departs from the called germline gene at one end, perhaps through a read error. The J gene is TRBJ2-2, the V gene TRBV7-7; the D is unclear. The germline CDR1 and CDR2 sequences are SSHAT and FNYEAQ (reference sequence). The CDR3 contains 15 residues. CDR3: CASSLREGINRELFF. CDR3 nucleotides: TGTGCTAGCAGCCTACGAGAAGGGATCAACCGGGAGCTGTTTTTT.

This clonotype was seen a handful of times. This chain uses TRBV20-1 with TRBJ1-6; 7 positions match TRBD1. The trim removed 5 bases at V and 7 bases at J, leaving 5 bases unmatched. Germline CDR1 and CDR2: DFQATT and SNEGSKA (reference sequence). The CDR3 length is 13 residues. The CDR3 nucleotides are TGCAGTGCTGCGGACAGGACGAATTCACCCCTCCACTTT. It encodes CSAADRTNSPLHF.

There are a few counts of this clonotype. The CDR3 reads CASRGNSGNTIYF. CDR3 DNA sequence: TGTGCCAGCAGGGGAAACTCTGGAAACACCATATATTTT. This chain joins TRBV2 and TRBJ1-3; D gene unclear. There are 13 residues in the CDR3. Germline lookup yields CDR1 SNHLY and CDR2 FYNNEI. Trimming pared 6 bases from V and 0 bases from J, leaving 6 bases between.

The chain combines TRBV6-5 with TRBJ2-7, with 9 bases identical to TRBD1. CDR3 size: 15 residues. The ends lost 0 bases at V and 4 bases at J; junction bases unmatched: 4. Germline CDR1 and CDR2: MNHEY and SVGAGI. The CDR3 is CASSYSGQGRYEQYF. As DNA, the CDR3 is TGTGCCAGCAGTTACTCGGGACAGGGCCGGTACGAGCAGTACTTC.

This clonotype has at least ten counts. This chain uses TRBV20-1 with TRBJ2-3; TRBD2 aligns across 9 bases. Germline loops: CDR1 DFQATT, CDR2 SNEGSKA (reference sequence). Trimming removed 3 bases from V and 4 bases from J; junction bases left unmatched: 2. This CDR3 has 13 residues. The CDR3 protein is CSASSGSADTQYF. DNA of the CDR3: TGCAGTGCTAGTAGCGGGAGCGCAGATACGCAGTATTTT.

This chain uses TRBV20-1 with TRBJ2-5, with D possibly being TRBD1 (9 bases). The length of the CDR3 is 15 residues. The germline V gene encodes CDR1 DFQATT and CDR2 SNEGSKA (reference sequence). Trimming left V 2 bases short and J 10 bases short, with 23 bases between. The CDR3 coding sequence is TGCAGTGCTAGAAACCGGGACAGGGTTAGCGGGGACCAGTACTTC. Translating it yields CSARNRDRVSGDQYF.

This clonotype has at least ten counts. V and J are TRBV7-2 and TRBJ2-3; 8 nucleotides line up with TRBD1. The CDR3 sequence is 15 residues long. Germline-derived CDR1 and CDR2 are SGHTA and FQGNSA. After removal of 5 bases from V and 7 bases from J, the junction contained 11 bases not matched to a gene. CDR3 nucleotide sequence: TGTGCCAGCAGCCCATGGACAGGGAGTGGAAATACGCAGTATTTT. As protein: CASSPWTGSGNTQYF.

This clonotype was seen ten or more times. CDR3: CASSPRGLEGTDTQYF. In nucleotides, the CDR3 is TGTGCCAGCAGTCCCCGGGGCCTAGAGGGCACAGATACGCAGTATTTT. The chain is built from TRBV27 and TRBJ2-3; either TRBD1 or TRBD2 may fit D (5 bases each). The CDR3 spans 16 residues. V lost 5 bases and J lost 1, with 16 bases in between. Germline CDR1 and CDR2: MNHEY and SMNVEV (reference sequence).

This clonotype has a handful of counts. The chain carries TRBV7-9 and TRBJ1-2; no clear D gene. The CDR3 has 13 residues. V lost 1 base and J 12 bases, leaving 15 bases between the germline ends. The germline V gene has CDR1 SEHNR and CDR2 FQNEAQ (reference sequence). The CDR3 DNA reads TGTGCCAGCAGCTTAGTAGGACGTCCCACGAACACCTTC. It specifies CASSLVGRPTNTF.

This chain uses TRBV28 with TRBJ1-4, with D possibly being TRBD1 (6 bases). Trimming pared 3 bases from V and 3 bases from J, leaving 20 bases between. In germline, CDR1 is MDHEN, CDR2 SYDVKM. The CDR3 runs to 18 residues. The CDR3 DNA reads as TGTGCCAGCAGTTTGGCCAACACAGGGATTTGGGCTAATGAAAAACTGTTTTTT. It encodes CASSLANTGIWANEKLFF.

This clonotype has ten or more counts. The V gene is TRBV12-3 or TRBV12-4, the J gene TRBJ2-7; 8 nucleotides align to TRBD1. With 4 bases clipped from V and 3 bases from J, the junction kept 5 bases outside the gene matches. The CDR3 consists of 14 residues. CDR3 DNA sequence: TGTGCCAGCAGTTCGACGACAGGGGACTACGAGCAGTACTTC. The encoded protein is CASSSTTGDYEQYF.